This TCR beta chain was identified during a study of T cells after yellow fever vaccination. Study-level results: The booster response re-showed most primary clones: around 95% CD4, approximately 90% CD8. Compared with primary, the secondary response was weaker and peaked at day 5, not 15.

TCRdb called the 5' RACE reads again in MiXCR, with one record for every CDR3 protein. The sample carries nearly 550,000 distinct CDR3 sequences, around 21% recorded once. In this sample, this clonotype turned up a few times. Its target is unknown. After removal of 3 bases from V and 8 bases from J, the junction contained 5 bases not matched to a gene. From germline, CDR1 is SNHLY and CDR2 FYNNEI. The CDR3 is 14 residues long. The sample consisted of PBMCs, taken 15 days after the yellow fever booster vaccination. This receptor was taken from a man aged 25-45 years who received the YFV17D yellow fever vaccine. The rearrangement uses TRBV2 and TRBJ2-1, with 9 bases aligning to TRBD2. As DNA, the CDR3 is TGTGCCAGCAGTGATGGACTAGCGAGCGATGAGCAGTTCTTC. Its translation: CASSDGLASDEQFF.